This record concerns one T cell receptor beta chain sequence. In the study's own analysis: Researchers report that nucleated cell counts were estimated from reference gene primer amplification. Generated by immunoSEQ multiplex PCR, the TCRdb table keeps only in-frame clones and is missing some. V and J calls and clone size come straight from that table; D and trimming were deduced from the DNA. The table has approximately 64,000 clones, approximately 91% seen once. The data were taken from a study of blood T cell repertoires in COVID-19. In the study overall: Some COVID-19 samples were acute and others convalescent; all came from the United States, Italy and Spain. Sources were T cells, B-cell-depleted T cells, or PBMCs; the material itself was cDNA or gDNA.

The specimen sequenced was peripheral blood. The receptor comes from a man between 65 and 80 years old with acute or convalescent COVID-19.

CDR3 amino acids: CAWSEGQGLNSPLHF. The CDR3 DNA follows: TGTGCCTGGAGTGAGGGACAAGGACTCAATTCACCCCTCCACTTT. This chain connects TRBV30 to TRBJ1-6; tentative D call: TRBD1 (6 bases). Per germline, CDR1 GTSNPN and CDR2 SVGIG (reference sequence). The CDR3 runs to 15 residues. V lost 1 base and J 7 bases, leaving 14 bases between the germline ends.